The sample holds a few counts of the clone carrying this TCR beta chain. Library preparation tagged each individual cDNA molecule with a unique molecular identifier. MiXCR, run by TCRdb on the RACE reads, gives a single entry per CDR3 protein. The top ten clones hold more than 1.2% of a sample with over 55,000 distinct CDR3 sequences, over 8.5% of them seen once. The source of the sample is a study of human T cells and chemical hapten exposure. Turning to the study itself: Each patient's scalp received weekly diphenylcyclopropenone throughout the approximately 23-week study. Read at 6 days, the patch tests placed 0.01% DPC on the upper back.

CDR3 length: 13 residues. With 2 bases clipped from V and 7 bases from J, the junction kept 5 bases outside the gene matches. Germline CDR1 reads SGHNT; CDR2 reads YYREEE (reference sequence). Documented time point: patch test 3, about 24 weeks after DPC sensitization. Treatment defined: therapeutic diphenylcyclopropenone sensitization with weekly scalp DPC. Participating donors were patients with alopecia, aged 18 to 70 years, considered appropriate candidates for DPC. This TCR came from a woman aged 50 to 65 with alopecia areata. Some clones in this sample may be carry-over from other donors' samples. Sequences were derived from whole blood, sampled in connection with sensitization to the hapten diphenylcyclopropenone (DPC). V gene TRBV5-4 combines with J gene TRBJ1-2, with 7 nucleotides matching TRBD1. The CDR3 reads CASSFTGAVGYTF. CDR3 nucleotide sequence: TGTGCCAGCAGCTTTACAGGGGCGGTTGGCTACACCTTC.